This TCR beta chain was sequenced in a study of blood T cell repertoires in COVID-19. The repertoire was sequenced with immunoSEQ multiplex PCR; TCRdb's copy has only in-frame clones and lacks some. The top ten clones hold 8.6% of a sample with roughly 190,000 clones, about 80% of them seen once. Germline V gene lookup returns CDR1 MNHEY and CDR2 SMNVEV (reference sequence). The CDR3 spans 14 residues. Trimming pared 1 base from V and 4 bases from J, leaving 7 bases between. Specimen: peripheral blood. The V call is TRBV27, the J call TRBJ2-2; D is ambiguous. The clonotype comes from a woman between 45 and 60 years old with active or convalescent COVID-19. DNA for the CDR3: TGTGCCAGCAGTTTATTCGGAGTCACCGGGGAGCTGTTTTTT. Its protein is CASSLFGVTGELFF.